These T cell receptor beta chains were read from a single sample in a study of vaccination and CD4 T cells after COVID-19. The antigens of these receptors remain unknown. TCRdb processed the PCR reads anew with MiXCR; each CDR3 protein has one entry. The table has about 12,000 distinct CDR3 sequences, roughly half seen once; the top ten hold approximately 17%. The material sequenced was cultured CD4+ T cells from blood, taken after SARS-CoV-2 vaccination. The source is a human donor with COVID-19. The CDR3 runs from the conserved cysteine through the conserved F or W. D genes are given only for firm matches. Clone size is shown for a subset of rows, as once, few, many or a class of expanded clone.

v_gene	j_gene	abundance	d_gene	CDR3aa	CDR3nt
TRBV30	TRBJ1-1	.	.	CAWSGGRNTEAFF	TGTGCCTGGAGTGGGGGCAGGAACACTGAAGCTTTCTTT
TRBV5-1	TRBJ2-5	.	.	CASSLVPGQETQYF	TGCGCCAGCAGCTTGGTCCCAGGGCAAGAGACCCAGTACTTC
TRBV28	TRBJ1-2	.	.	CASSLGLVYYGYTF	TGTGCCAGCAGTTTAGGGCTTGTCTACTATGGCTACACCTTC
TRBV10-3	TRBJ2-5	.	.	CAMGARQETQYF	TGTGCCATGGGGGCTAGACAAGAGACCCAGTACTTC
TRBV19	TRBJ2-1	.	.	CASSFGSVSGYNEQFF	TGTGCCAGTAGTTTCGGGTCTGTTAGCGGCTACAATGAGCAGTTCTTC
TRBV10-3	TRBJ2-7	once	TRBD1	CAISGTQGYGSYEQYF	TGTGCCATCAGTGGGACACAGGGGTACGGCTCCTACGAGCAGTACTTC
TRBV5-4	TRBJ1-1	.	TRBD1	CASLDRVGGNTEAFF	TGTGCCAGCCTAGACAGGGTTGGTGGGAACACTGAAGCTTTCTTT
TRBV28	TRBJ1-5	.	.	CASSWGRQPQHF	TGTGCCAGCAGTTGGGGGCGTCAGCCCCAGCATTTT
TRBV10-2	TRBJ1-5	.	.	CASSESGDLRGQPQHF	TGCGCCAGCAGTGAGTCGGGGGACCTACGTGGTCAGCCCCAGCATTTT
TRBV5-4	TRBJ2-5	.	.	CASSSVASQETQYF	TGTGCCAGCAGCTCGGTCGCCTCCCAAGAGACCCAGTACTTC
TRBV20-1	TRBJ2-3	.	.	CSARTEWLPVQYF	TGCAGTGCCAGGACTGAGTGGCTACCCGTGCAGTATTTT
TRBV5-8	TRBJ2-7	few	.	CASSLGYEQYF	TGTGCCAGCAGCTTGGGCTACGAGCAGTACTTC
TRBV14	TRBJ1-2	few	TRBD1	CASSQIQGAGYTF	TGTGCCAGCAGCCAAATACAGGGGGCTGGCTACACCTTC
TRBV10-1	TRBJ1-5	.	.	CASSESAGRGGGNQPQHF	TGCGCCAGCAGTGAGTCGGCGGGAAGGGGGGGGGGCAATCAGCCCCAGCATTTT